The 27 T cell receptor beta chains given below trace back to one sample, sequenced in a study of naive and memory T cell subsets. Study-level findings and limits: Possibly reflecting memory cells re-expressing CD45RA, a few larger clonotypes occurred in naive repertoires, especially CD8.

No cognate antigen is known for these TCRs. The beta constant-region primer was an equimolar mix of two oligonucleotides covering TRBC1 and TRBC2. The ligated cDNA underwent four PCR rounds using SP2 and nested alpha and beta constant-region primers. Each CDR3 protein gets one entry after TCRdb re-called the UMI-ligation and nested PCR reads with MiXCR. The data hold 99,000 or so distinct CDR3 sequences, with about 14% observed a single time. Source material: naive CD8+ T cells from blood. These receptors were obtained from a human donor in good health.

This clonotype was seen many times. The chain carries TRBV7-9 and TRBJ1-5, with D unclear. The germline V gene has CDR1 SEHNR and CDR2 FQNEAQ (reference sequence). This CDR3 is built from 12 residues. V lost 5 bases and J 9 bases, leaving 11 bases between the germline ends. CDR3 DNA: TGTGCCAGCAGCCCTCCAAGCGGGCCCCAGCATTTT. Protein: CASSPPSGPQHF.

This clonotype occurred many times. This sequence joins TRBV9 and TRBJ2-5; possible D gene TRBD1, 5 bases. Germline CDR1 reads SGDLS; CDR2 reads YYNGEE. Trimming cost V 4 bases and J 2 bases, with 18 bases left between them. This CDR3 region has 16 residues. CDR3 residues: CASSPYSRVGQETQYF. The DNA for the CDR3 is TGTGCCAGCAGCCCCTACTCCAGGGTCGGTCAAGAGACCCAGTACTTC.

V is TRBV13 and J is TRBJ2-5; 8 nucleotides align to TRBD1. The CDR3 consists of 14 residues. V gave up 4 bases and J gave up 4 bases; unmatched junction bases: 5. The germline CDR1 and CDR2 sequences are PRHDT and FYEKMQ (reference sequence). The CDR3 is CASSYTDRAETQYF. The CDR3 DNA reads TGTGCCAGCAGCTACACGGACAGGGCAGAGACCCAGTACTTC.

This clonotype was detected ten times or more. The chain uses TRBV4-3 and TRBJ2-7; D is uncertain. The CDR3 covers 14 residues. Germline loops: CDR1 LGHNA, CDR2 YSLEER. Trimming shortened V by 1 base and J by 6 bases, and 13 bases separated the two germline ends. The CDR3 nucleotides read TGCGCCAGCAGCCAAGGGGCTGAGGTGGGCGAGCAGTACTTC. The encoded protein is CASSQGAEVGEQYF.

The sample holds many counts of this clonotype. The chain links TRBV10-3 to TRBJ2-1; no reliable D call. CDR1 and CDR2 from the germline V gene are ENHRY and SYGVKD. Between the trimmed V and J ends, which lost 5 bases and 4 bases, there was a span of 9 bases. The CDR3 spans 13 residues. The chain's CDR3 is CAISPESYNEQFF. CDR3 in DNA: TGTGCCATCAGTCCGGAATCATACAATGAGCAGTTCTTC.

This clonotype was detected many times. V usage is TRBV3-2 and J usage is TRBJ1-3. TRBV3-2 is a recognized pseudogene. This CDR3 spans 14 amino acids. This CDR3 is CASSQDARGNTIYF. CDR3 in DNA: TGTGCCAGCAGCCAAGACGCCAGGGGGAACACCATATATTTT.

This clonotype came up a few times. The chain combines TRBV29-1 with TRBJ2-7; D remains ambiguous. The V end lost 4 bases, the J end lost 2 bases, and 6 bases lay between the germline ends. In germline, CDR1 is SQVTM, CDR2 ANQGSEA. This CDR3 has 11 amino acids. The CDR3 loop is CSVGIAYEQYF. The CDR3 DNA sequence: TGCAGCGTTGGAATCGCCTACGAGCAGTACTTC.

At least ten counts were recorded for this clonotype. The chain is built from TRBV29-1 and TRBJ2-1; TRBD2 might be the D (6 bases). CDR1 is SQVTM and CDR2 is ANQGSEA in the germline V gene. V was shortened by 1 base and J by 7 bases, with 14 bases between the two germline ends. The CDR3 loop spans 14 amino acids. The CDR3 sequence: CSVEGIAAGNEQFF. Written as DNA, the CDR3 is TGCAGCGTTGAAGGCATAGCGGCGGGGAATGAGCAGTTCTTC.

This clonotype was counted only a few times. J is TRBJ2-1 and V is TRBV10-3; unclear D gene. The CDR3 has 14 amino acids. V was cut by 7 bases and J by 1 base, with 11 bases left in between. CDR1 and CDR2 from the germline V gene are ENHRY and SYGVKD. The CDR3 protein is CAITSPESYNEQFF. CDR3 in DNA: TGTGCCATCACCTCCCCGGAGTCCTACAATGAGCAGTTCTTC.

With regard to this clonotype: A single base separates this from a much larger clone, so it may be a read error. This chain connects TRBV4-3 to TRBJ2-1; D gene unclear. The germline gives CDR1 LGHNA, CDR2 YSLEER. The CDR3 sequence is 16 residues long. CDR3 bases: TGCGTCAGCAGCCAAGATTCCGTGTCCTCTTACAATGAGCAGTTCTTC. It yields the protein CVSSQDSVSSYNEQFF.

V gene TRBV6-5 combines with J gene TRBJ2-5, with D perhaps TRBD1 or TRBD2 (5 bases each). This CDR3 spans 14 amino acids. Germline CDR1 reads MNHEY; CDR2 reads SVGAGI. V was cut by 0 bases and J by 5 bases, with 10 bases left in between. The chain's CDR3 is CASSYSGVKETQYF. The CDR3 coding sequence is TGTGCCAGCAGTTACTCGGGGGTGAAGGAGACCCAGTACTTC.

The chain employs TRBV7-9 and TRBJ2-7; 10 nucleotides match TRBD2. Looked up from germline, CDR1 is SEHNR and CDR2 is FQNEAQ (reference sequence). V was clipped by 2 bases and J by 7 bases; unmatched bases: 8. The length of the CDR3 is 15 residues. The CDR3 coding sequence is TGTGCCAGCAGCTTATCAGCGGGAGGGCCGGGGGAGCAGTACTTC. Its translation: CASSLSAGGPGEQYF.

This clonotype was picked up a small number of times. The chain joins TRBV12-3 or TRBV12-4 to TRBJ2-1, with TRBD2 matching 7 bases. V gave up 5 bases and J gave up 9 bases; unmatched junction bases: 22. CDR3 length: 18 amino acids. The CDR3 bases are TGTGCCAGCAGTCCGACTAGCTCATGGCTATCTTACTCCGGTGAGCAGTTCTTC. Its protein product is CASSPTSSWLSYSGEQFF.

This clonotype was picked up a small number of times. The chain has TRBV28 and TRBJ1-4; no definite D call. The CDR3 has 13 residues. Germline V gives CDR1 MDHEN, CDR2 SYDVKM. The germline V and J ends were trimmed by 5 bases and 8 bases, with 12 bases remaining between them. CDR3 amino acids: CASSRGIGEKLFF. DNA of the CDR3: TGTGCCAGCAGTAGAGGGATAGGGGAAAAACTGTTTTTT. The complete variable domain, with remaining parts taken from reference TRBV28 and TRBJ1-4, reads DVKVTQSSRYLVKRTGEKVFLECVQDMDHENMFWYRQDPGLGLRLIYFSYDVKMKEKGDIPEGYSVSREKKERFSLILESASTNQTSMYLCASSRGIGEKLFFGSGTQLSVL.

Notes on this clonotype: A much larger clone differs from this one at a single base, so this may be a read error. The rearrangement joins TRBV4-2 to TRBJ2-7; no reliable D call. CDR3 length equals 12 residues. Between the trimmed V and J ends, which lost 0 bases and 3 bases, there was a span of 3 bases. Germline lookup yields CDR1 LGHNA and CDR2 YNFKEQ. The CDR3 sequence: CASSQDSYEQYF. CDR3 nucleotide sequence: TGTGCCAGCAGCCAAGACAGCTACGAGCAGTACTTC.

This clonotype was observed a few times. The chain links TRBV4-3 to TRBJ2-5, with 7 bases identical to TRBD1. Germline V gene lookup returns CDR1 LGHNA and CDR2 YSLEER. Trimming at V came to 3 bases and at J to 3 bases, leaving 10 bases not matched to a gene. This CDR3 has 16 amino acids. CDR3 DNA: TGCGCCAGCAGCCAGAGCTTGACTGGACAGGAAGAGACCCAGTACTTC. This codes for CASSQSLTGQEETQYF.

This clonotype has just a few counts. The V call is TRBV20-1, the J call TRBJ2-7; the match to TRBD1 covers 11 bases. The V and J ends lost 1 base and 6 bases, in that order; junction bases with no gene match: 8. Germline values: CDR1 DFQATT, CDR2 SNEGSKA (reference sequence). The CDR3 length is 15 residues. The CDR3 reads CSARVSGTGGFEQYF. CDR3 nucleotides: TGCAGTGCTAGAGTTTCCGGGACAGGGGGTTTCGAGCAGTACTTC.

This clonotype has more than one count but fewer than ten. The chain joins TRBV12-3 or TRBV12-4 to TRBJ2-5, with D unclear. V lost 3 bases and J 1 base, leaving 9 bases between the germline ends. This CDR3 spans 14 amino acids. This chain's CDR3 is CASSFRALQETQYF. The CDR3 nucleotides read TGTGCCAGCAGTTTTAGGGCCCTCCAAGAGACCCAGTACTTC.

This chain joins TRBV10-3 and TRBJ2-3; no clear D gene. The germline gives CDR1 ENHRY, CDR2 SYGVKD. There are 12 residues in the CDR3. The V end lost 6 bases, the J end lost 3 bases, and 7 bases lay between the germline ends. CDR3 in amino acids: CAISGSTDTQYF. The CDR3 coding sequence is TGTGCCATCAGCGGCAGTACAGATACGCAGTATTTT.

This clonotype was detected many times. V is TRBV19 and J is TRBJ2-3, with 12 bases fitting TRBD2. CDR3 length: 15 amino acids. With 5 bases clipped from V and 5 bases from J, the junction kept 5 bases outside the gene matches. Germline lookup yields CDR1 LNHDA and CDR2 SQIVND (reference sequence). The CDR3 DNA is TGTGCCAGTAGTCAACTAGCGGGGGGAAGAGATACGCAGTATTTT. Its protein product is CASSQLAGGRDTQYF.

This clonotype turned up a few times. The V call is TRBV5-1, the J call TRBJ1-1; unclear D gene. In germline, CDR1 is SGHRS, CDR2 YFSETQ. The V gene lost 2 bases and the J gene lost 1 base, with 12 bases spanning the gap. This CDR3 has 15 amino acids. The CDR3 region has the DNA TGCGCCAGCAGCTTTAACAGAGGGAAGAACACTGAAGCTTTCTTT. Translated, it gives CASSFNRGKNTEAFF.

The V call is TRBV20-1, the J call TRBJ2-7; tentatively, D is TRBD1 (6 bases). Germline CDR1 reads DFQATT; CDR2 reads SNEGSKA (reference sequence). V was trimmed by 3 bases and J by 4 bases, leaving 13 bases between them. The CDR3 runs 13 residues. The CDR3 loop is CSARGDIRYEQYF. In DNA, the CDR3 is TGCAGTGCTAGGGGGGACATAAGATACGAGCAGTACTTC.

This clonotype was observed a handful of times. CDR3 protein: CASSPRPLWVSGANVLTF. For the CDR3, the DNA is TGTGCCAGCAGCCCCAGGCCCCTCTGGGTCTCTGGGGCCAACGTCCTGACTTTC. This sequence joins TRBV3-1 and TRBJ2-6, with D unresolved. V gave up 4 bases and J gave up 0 bases, with 16 bases separating them. Germline lookup yields CDR1 LGHDT and CDR2 YNNKEL (reference sequence). The CDR3 is 18 amino acids.

The sample holds a few counts of this clonotype. The chain carries TRBV11-1 and TRBJ2-2; D remains ambiguous. CDR3 length: 13 amino acids. The V and J ends lost 5 bases and 2 bases respectively, with 6 bases between them. Germline CDR1 and CDR2: SGHAT and FQDESV (reference sequence). In DNA form, the CDR3 reads TGTGCCAGCAGCGCAACCAACACCGGGGAGCTGTTTTTT. As protein: CASSATNTGELFF.

This chain connects TRBV30 to TRBJ1-5; 8 bases match TRBD1. Looked up from germline, CDR1 is GTSNPN and CDR2 is SVGIG (reference sequence). V dropped 1 base and J dropped 4; count of bases not matched to a gene: 6. This CDR3 contains 15 residues. CDR3 nucleotides: TGTGCCTGGAGTGATAGAGACAGGGGTAATCAGCCCCAGCATTTT. Protein sequence: CAWSDRDRGNQPQHF.

This clonotype occurred a few times. The chain combines TRBV13 with TRBJ2-7, with 7 bases that match TRBD1. The V gene end was trimmed by 5 bases and the J gene end by 7 bases; junction bases not matched to a gene: 11. Germline lookup yields CDR1 PRHDT and CDR2 FYEKMQ (reference sequence). This CDR3 is 14 amino acids long. CDR3 DNA: TGTGCCAGCAGCCATTACACAGGGGTTGTAGAGCAGTACTTC. This sequence encodes CASSHYTGVVEQYF.

This clonotype was detected only a few times. The chain uses TRBV3-1 and TRBJ2-7; no clear D. This CDR3 spans 15 amino acids. Germline CDR1 reads LGHDT; CDR2 reads YNNKEL (reference sequence). With 4 bases removed from V and 2 bases from J, the gap between germline ends came to 15 bases. The CDR3 DNA sequence: TGTGCCAGCAGCCCGGCCGCCGGTTCAGCCTACGAGCAGTACTTC. Its protein is CASSPAAGSAYEQYF.